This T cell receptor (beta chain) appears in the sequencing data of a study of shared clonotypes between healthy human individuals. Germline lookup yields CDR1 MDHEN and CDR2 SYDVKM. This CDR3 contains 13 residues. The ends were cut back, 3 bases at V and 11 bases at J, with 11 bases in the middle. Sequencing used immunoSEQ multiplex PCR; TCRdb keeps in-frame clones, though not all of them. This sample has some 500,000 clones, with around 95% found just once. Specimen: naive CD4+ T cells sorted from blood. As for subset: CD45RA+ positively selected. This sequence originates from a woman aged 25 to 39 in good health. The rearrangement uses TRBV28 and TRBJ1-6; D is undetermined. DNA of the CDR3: TGTGCCAGCAGTTTTACCGCGCGGCCACCCCTCCACTTT. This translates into CASSFTARPPLHF.